This record looks at one T cell receptor (beta chain) sequence and its context. There is no known antigen for this receptor. Per-base qualities were not stored, and no clone one base away is much larger. This sample was included in a study of blood T cells in healthy people across ages (dated by TCRdb to about 2015). Regarding the study in general: Template switching captured roughly one uniquely barcoded TCR beta cDNA molecule per two T cells in model experiments. The study measured age-related changes in TCR beta repertoire diversity using deep sequencing normalized with unique cDNA molecular identifiers. The study analyzed two additional independent replicas of 1 million unique cDNA reads from the same blood draw for two donors, one aged 18 to 29 and one aged 80 or older. To avoid experimental bias, donors of different ages were spread randomly across the sequencing lanes. The donors were split into four age groups: young (average 16 years), middle-aged (roughly 42), aged (over 55) and long-lived (under 90).

The CDR3 covers 16 residues, taking in both the cysteine and the phenylalanine. Just CDR3 DNA is preserved here, 48 bases in frame from base 1. The trim is 6 bases for V and 1 base for J, with a gap of 21 bases between the germline ends. CDR1 and CDR2 were assigned from the germline V gene as SQVTM and ANQGSEA. Paper-wide results and their limitations: Bulk unsorted PBMC profiling prevented conclusive comparison of naive and antigen-experienced compartments. The percentage of naive T cells measured by flow cytometry correlated strongly with observed TCR beta diversity. Compared with the aged group, the long-lived group had more naive CD4+ T cells, fewer expanded clones and increased TCR diversity, a pattern suggesting age selection. Donor CMV infection status was unknown, potentially confounding age-related changes in expanded clonotypes. Total diversity estimates from one million sequenced T cells were considered lower bounds and underestimates. As age increased, observed TCR beta diversity per million T cells dropped in a roughly linear way, and a significant reduction was already evident by age 40.

Library preparation was by 5' RACE. Instrument used: Illumina HiSeq 2500. A second PCR of roughly 7 to 12 cycles was performed with a sample-barcoded 5' primer and a J-beta primer mix. A unique molecular identifier was introduced onto each TCR beta cDNA molecule by a template-switch 5' adaptor carrying 12 random nucleotides. At least 3 million CDR3-containing paired-end reads were obtained from each sample. The Mint cDNA synthesis kit, primed by a TRBC-specific oligonucleotide, was used to synthesize first-strand cDNA from all RNA. Following uracil-DNA glycosylase treatment, a first 18-cycle PCR with universal primers M1SS and BC2_uni_R was performed on all cDNA. Concerning the study's data processing: For normalization, 1 million high-quality reads, each with a distinct molecular identifier, were randomly selected from each sample. Reads sharing molecular identifiers were discarded rather than binned into consensus sequences. MiTCR, with a Q25 quality threshold and the strictest error-elimination algorithm, was used for CDR3 identification, clonotype clustering and error correction. A nonparametric unseen species model with Euler transformation was used to estimate a lower bound on total TCR beta diversity. TCRdb handled the public reads itself, with Q25 trimming in fastp and clone calling in MiXCR, and kept productive beta chains. CDR3 protein duplicates are merged, each entry listing the most common genes and DNA. These V and J calls originate from TCRdb's pipeline instead of the authors' own analysis. The sample contains some 290,000 distinct CDR3 sequences, 25% to 30% of them found a single time. The biggest ten clones account for 29% of the sample.

The 40 or so donors, aged about 6 to 95 years, were systemically healthy Caucasian individuals from Russia. Each donor gave 9.5 to 10 milliliters of peripheral blood, drawn into EDTA-treated Vacutainer tubes. Ficoll-Paque density-gradient centrifugation was used to isolate PBMCs, with at least 6.5 million per sample. Total RNA, at least 6 micrograms per sample, was extracted from PBMCs with Trizol reagent. For every donor, an aliquot of PBMCs went through flow cytometry to measure the percentages of naive CD45RAhigh/CD27high T cells. The source material was blood. The receptor was derived from a woman in her seventies in good health. The rearrangement joined TRBV29-1 to TRBJ1-1; no D gene is confidently identified. The CDR3 corresponds to CSVHGSKVQQNTEAFF. In nucleotide form, the sequence is TGCAGCGTCCACGGGTCGAAAGTTCAGCAGAACACTGAAGCTTTCTTT.